The 30 T cell receptor beta chains presented below share a single source sample, sequenced in a study of cytomegalovirus exposure and HLA in healthy donors. PCR involved 60 Vbeta and 13 Jbeta primers. TCRdb's table, derived via immunoSEQ multiplex PCR, lists solely in-frame clones and lacks some. The table shows 150,000 to 200,000 clones, with more than 75% occurring only once. Sequencing input: PBMCs. These receptors all stem from a woman between 18 and 29 years old in good health and CMV-seronegative.

This clone has just one count. The chain employs TRBV27 and TRBJ2-3, with a tentative D call TRBD1 (5 bases). V was clipped by 5 bases and J by 4 bases, with 13 bases between them. Germline assignment: CDR1 MNHEY and CDR2 SMNVEV (reference sequence). There are 14 residues in the CDR3. The CDR3 DNA is TGTGCCAGCAGTCCCTCCCAGGGCCCAGATACGCAGTATTTT. This translates into CASSPSQGPDTQYF.

The chain has TRBV27 and TRBJ2-2; TRBD2 might be the D (6 bases). Germline V gene lookup returns CDR1 MNHEY and CDR2 SMNVEV (reference sequence). The CDR3 extends over 15 amino acids. The germline V and J ends were trimmed by 2 bases and 0 bases, with 7 bases remaining between them. The CDR3, as DNA: TGTGCCAGCAGTTTAGGAGGGTCGAACACCGGGGAGCTGTTTTTT. This sequence encodes CASSLGGSNTGELFF.

This chain uses TRBV2 with TRBJ2-2; 7 positions match TRBD1. Trimming took 4 bases from V and 3 from J; bases not matched to a gene: 8. The CDR3 is made up of 16 amino acids. Germline CDR1 reads SNHLY; CDR2 reads FYNNEI. The CDR3 DNA is TGTGCCAGCAGTGGGGCGACAGGGCGGGACACCGGGGAGCTGTTTTTT. Its translation: CASSGATGRDTGELFF.

The chain links TRBV5-4 to TRBJ1-4; no clear D. Germline CDR1 and CDR2: SGHNT and YYREEE (reference sequence). Trimming pared 4 bases from V and 1 base from J, leaving 11 bases between. The CDR3 consists of 15 residues. CDR3 protein: CASSPRAGTNEKLFF. The CDR3 DNA follows: TGTGCCAGCAGCCCGAGGGCAGGAACTAATGAAAAACTGTTTTTT.

The chain uses TRBV5-4 and TRBJ2-7; 10 bases map to TRBD1. The CDR3 loop spans 16 amino acids. Per germline, CDR1 SGHNT and CDR2 YYREEE (reference sequence). Trimming at V came to 0 bases and at J to 2 bases, leaving 5 bases not matched to a gene. CDR3 region: CASSLVPGQGPYEQYF. CDR3 nucleotide sequence: TGTGCCAGCAGCTTGGTACCGGGACAGGGGCCCTACGAGCAGTACTTC.

This chain links TRBV5-1 with TRBJ2-1, with 9 nucleotides matching TRBD2. With V trimmed by 2 bases and J by 2 bases, 5 bases remained unmatched. Germline V gene data show CDR1 as SGHRS and CDR2 as YFSETQ. This CDR3 contains 16 residues. CDR3 protein: CASSLASGRTYNEQFF. The CDR3 DNA sequence: TGCGCCAGCAGCTTAGCGAGCGGGAGGACCTACAATGAGCAGTTCTTC.

The chain is built from TRBV7-6 and TRBJ2-7, with D unresolved. The V end was cut by 5 bases, the J end by 0 bases, with 14 bases between. Germline loops: CDR1 SGHVS, CDR2 FNYEAQ. CDR3 length equals 15 residues. The CDR3 sequence is CASSLRGGSSYEQYF. As DNA, the CDR3 is TGTGCCAGCAGCCTCAGAGGTGGTAGCTCCTACGAGCAGTACTTC.

The rearrangement joins TRBV2 to TRBJ1-5; TRBD1 matches at 9 bases. Germline V gene sequence: CDR1 SNHLY, CDR2 FYNNEI. This CDR3 spans 14 amino acids. Germline trimming cut 4 bases from V and 5 bases from J; bases unmatched to any gene: 3. In DNA form, the CDR3 reads TGTGCCAGCAGTGTGACAGGGGGATATCAGCCCCAGCATTTT. This gives the protein CASSVTGGYQPQHF.

This chain links TRBV29-1 with TRBJ2-2; 8 nucleotides agree with TRBD1. CDR1 SQVTM and CDR2 ANQGSEA come from the germline V gene. The CDR3 sequence is 16 residues long. With 0 bases clipped from V and 0 bases from J, the junction kept 3 bases outside the gene matches. For the CDR3, the DNA is TGCAGCGTTGAAGACCCGGACAGGGCGAACACCGGGGAGCTGTTTTTT. The encoded protein is CSVEDPDRANTGELFF.

V usage is TRBV5-1 and J usage is TRBJ2-5, with D tentatively TRBD1 (5 bases). This CDR3 is 12 amino acids long. V lost 0 bases to trimming and J lost 5 bases, with 5 bases between them. Germline CDR1 SGHRS, CDR2 YFSETQ. CDR3 coding DNA: TGCGCCAGCAGCTTGGAGGGGGAGACCCAGTACTTC. Translated: CASSLEGETQYF.

V usage is TRBV5-8 and J usage is TRBJ2-3; 13 nucleotides line up with TRBD2. The CDR3 contains 17 residues. Germline trimming cut 4 bases from V and 4 bases from J; bases unmatched to any gene: 9. Germline V gene lookup returns CDR1 SGHTS and CDR2 YDEGEE. CDR3 sequence: CASSLLAGGPRADTQYF. The CDR3 coding sequence is TGTGCCAGCAGCCTACTAGCGGGAGGGCCTAGGGCAGATACGCAGTATTTT.

The chain couples TRBV6-1 to TRBJ2-7; tentatively, D is TRBD2 (6 bases). V lost 6 bases to trimming and J lost 5 bases, with 14 bases between them. The CDR3 spans 13 residues. Germline-derived CDR1 and CDR2 are MNHNS and SASEGT. The CDR3 DNA sequence: TGTGCCAGCAGCGGGTCTAGCGTTCACGAGCAGTACTTC. It translates to CASSGSSVHEQYF.

V gene TRBV11-2 combines with J gene TRBJ2-6; D not resolved. Between the trimmed V and J ends, which lost 0 bases and 0 bases, there was a span of 9 bases. The CDR3 runs 17 residues. Germline lookup yields CDR1 SGHAT and CDR2 FQNNGV. CDR3 bases: TGTGCCAGCAGCTTAGATAGGCAGGCCTCTGGGGCCAACGTCCTGACTTTC. Residues: CASSLDRQASGANVLTF.

The chain employs TRBV9 and TRBJ2-3, with D unclear. The V gene lost 1 base and the J gene lost 2 bases, with 11 bases spanning the gap. The CDR3 has 15 amino acids. CDR1 is SGDLS and CDR2 is YYNGEE in the germline V gene. This chain's CDR3 is CASSVSAGLTDTQYF. The CDR3, as DNA: TGTGCCAGCAGCGTATCTGCAGGCCTCACAGATACGCAGTATTTT.

Notes on this clone: Other DNA variants within this sample encode the same CDR3. The rearrangement joins TRBV10-3 to TRBJ1-1; TRBD1 aligns across 7 bases. Per the germline V gene, CDR1 is ENHRY and CDR2 is SYGVKD. The CDR3 sequence is 16 residues long. The V and J ends lost 4 bases and 5 bases, in that order; junction bases with no gene match: 13. CDR3 in DNA: TGTGCCATCAGTGCCACCCTAGGGGGCGCGGAAACTGAAGCTTTCTTT. It is translated as CAISATLGGAETEAFF.

The gene calls are TRBV4-3 and TRBJ2-3, with D tentatively TRBD2 (6 bases). The ends were cut back, 1 base at V and 1 base at J, with 12 bases in the middle. Germline loops: CDR1 LGHNA, CDR2 YSLEER. This CDR3 contains 16 residues. The CDR3 region has the DNA TGCGCCAGCAGCCAAGTGGCCGGGAGAGGCACAGATACGCAGTATTTT. Encoded protein: CASSQVAGRGTDTQYF.

This clone was recorded only once. The chain couples TRBV4-1 to TRBJ1-2, with D maybe TRBD1 (6 bases). The CDR3 is 15 residues long. The germline V gene has CDR1 MGHRA and CDR2 YSYEKL. V was shortened by 3 bases and J by 5 bases, with 16 bases between the two germline ends. In DNA form, the CDR3 reads TGCGCCAGCAGCCACCCAGGACAGAGAGATTATGGCTACACCTTC. Protein product: CASSHPGQRDYGYTF.

This clone has a single count. The J gene is TRBJ2-5, the V gene TRBV5-8, with D tentatively TRBD1 (5 bases). There are 14 residues in the CDR3. The germline gives CDR1 SGHTS, CDR2 YDEGEE. V was trimmed by 0 bases and J by 4 bases, leaving 10 bases between them. This CDR3 reads CASSLVGRAETQYF. In DNA, the CDR3 is TGTGCCAGCAGCTTGGTTGGCAGGGCAGAGACCCAGTACTTC.

The V gene is TRBV7-6, the J gene TRBJ2-5; 13 bases line up with TRBD2. The ends lost 5 bases at V and 5 bases at J; junction bases unmatched: 17. The germline gives CDR1 SGHVS, CDR2 FNYEAQ. CDR3 size: 19 residues. DNA of the CDR3: TGTGCCAGCAGCACCCGGACTAGCGGGGGCCGGCTCGGGATGGAGACCCAGTACTTC. Residues: CASSTRTSGGRLGMETQYF.

This chain uses TRBV19 with TRBJ2-3, with 11 bases that match TRBD2. Germline V lookup: CDR1 LNHDA, CDR2 SQIVND (reference sequence). With V trimmed by 1 base and J by 1 base, 7 bases remained unmatched. CDR3 length equals 18 residues. The CDR3 protein is CASSIGLAGIERTDTQYF. The CDR3 DNA reads as TGTGCCAGTAGTATAGGACTAGCGGGAATAGAACGCACAGATACGCAGTATTTT.

The V call is TRBV5-1, the J call TRBJ2-2; D is perhaps TRBD1 (6 bases). V was pared by 2 bases and J by 4 bases, with 15 bases between. The germline CDR1 and CDR2 sequences are SGHRS and YFSETQ. The CDR3 totals 16 residues. Here the CDR3 reads CASSLQGGLGTGELFF. The CDR3 DNA reads as TGCGCCAGCAGCTTACAAGGGGGTCTGGGCACCGGGGAGCTGTTTTTT.

J is TRBJ1-2 and V is TRBV30; D is uncertain. V lost 2 bases and J 0 bases, leaving 13 bases between the germline ends. The germline gives CDR1 GTSNPN, CDR2 SVGIG (reference sequence). The CDR3 loop spans 15 amino acids. CDR3 in amino acids: CAWSPPPEANYGYTF. Written as DNA, the CDR3 is TGTGCCTGGAGTCCCCCCCCGGAGGCTAACTATGGCTACACCTTC.

This clone was observed a single time. The chain employs TRBV5-1 and TRBJ2-3; the match to TRBD2 covers 8 bases. Germline CDR1 is SGHRS and CDR2 is YFSETQ. V lost 2 bases and J lost 1; bases outside the gene matches: 3. This CDR3 is built from 15 residues. The CDR3 nucleotides read TGCGCCAGCAGCTTAGGGACTAGACGCACAGATACGCAGTATTTT. As protein: CASSLGTRRTDTQYF.

The rearrangement uses TRBV9 and TRBJ2-7, with TRBD2 matching 8 bases. V shed 0 bases, J shed 1 base, and the junction held 3 bases outside the gene matches. The CDR3 spans 15 residues. The germline gives CDR1 SGDLS, CDR2 YYNGEE. The CDR3 DNA reads TGTGCCAGCAGCGTAGATAGCGGGATTTCCTACGAGCAGTACTTC. This codes for CASSVDSGISYEQYF.

V and J are TRBV7-9 and TRBJ2-1, with D maybe TRBD1 (5 bases). V was shortened by 0 bases and J by 1 base, with 7 bases between the two germline ends. The CDR3 is 15 amino acids. CDR1 and CDR2 (germline): SEHNR, FQNEAQ (reference sequence). The CDR3 protein is CASSLAGQSYNEQFF. The CDR3 nucleotides are TGTGCCAGCAGCTTAGCGGGGCAGTCCTACAATGAGCAGTTCTTC.

The V gene is TRBV11-2, the J gene TRBJ1-6; tentative D call: TRBD1 (5 bases). The CDR3 runs 17 residues. The germline gives CDR1 SGHAT, CDR2 FQNNGV. The germline V and J ends were trimmed by 4 bases and 0 bases, with 13 bases remaining between them. Written as DNA, the CDR3 is TGTGCCAGCAGCTCGGGACTCCGAAGCTCCTATAATTCACCCCTCCACTTT. Its translation: CASSSGLRSSYNSPLHF. Full variable domain (remainder filled in from reference TRBV11-2 and TRBJ1-6): EAGVAQSPRYKIIEKRQSVAFWCNPISGHATLYWYQQILGQGPKLLIQFQNNGVVDDSQLPKDRFSAERLKGVDSTLKIQPAKLEDSAVYLCASSSGLRSSYNSPLHFGNGTRLTVT.

This clone came up once. The V and J genes are TRBV6-5 and TRBJ1-6; TRBD1 is a possible D gene (5 bases). The CDR3 totals 14 residues. The germline gives CDR1 MNHEY, CDR2 SVGAGI. The V end was cut by 7 bases, the J end by 8 bases, with 15 bases between. This chain's CDR3 is CASNPTVSYSPLHF. CDR3 bases: TGTGCCAGCAACCCGACAGTATCCTATTCACCCCTCCACTTT.

The V call is TRBV4-1, the J call TRBJ2-4, with D tentatively TRBD2 (6 bases). Germline CDR1 MGHRA, CDR2 YSYEKL. The CDR3 spans 19 residues. V lost 0 bases and J lost 7, with 25 bases in between. CDR3 sequence (DNA): TGCGCCAGCAGCCAAGAGAGGGCTACTGGGACCCAAAGCGGGAACATTCAGTACTTC. This codes for CASSQERATGTQSGNIQYF.

This chain uses TRBV28 with TRBJ2-3; the match to TRBD2 covers 11 bases. J lost 2 bases, V lost 5 bases, and 9 bases had no gene match. This CDR3 region has 17 residues. Germline V CDR1 and CDR2: MDHEN, SYDVKM. CDR3 loop: CASSPLAGGHFTDTQYF. For the CDR3, the DNA is TGTGCCAGCAGTCCGCTAGCGGGGGGCCATTTCACAGATACGCAGTATTTT.

This chain joins TRBV11-2 and TRBJ2-5, with 8 bases identical to TRBD1. After removal of 1 base from V and 5 bases from J, the junction contained 12 bases not matched to a gene. This CDR3 has 17 amino acids. Germline CDR1 reads SGHAT; CDR2 reads FQNNGV. CDR3 loop: CASSLVGVRTGSETQYF. The CDR3 nucleotides are TGTGCCAGCAGCTTAGTGGGGGTTAGGACAGGGTCCGAGACCCAGTACTTC.